This passage covers 2 T cell receptor beta chains from one sample sequenced in a study of cytomegalovirus exposure and HLA in healthy donors. The primer mix had 60 Vbeta and 13 Jbeta primers. The method was immunoSEQ multiplex PCR; TCRdb's version includes in-frame clones alone and lacks a portion of them. The sample totals around 160,000 clones. The sequenced sample was PBMCs. Source of these receptors: a woman aged 50 to 60 in good health and CMV-seronegative.

This chain links TRBV6-4 with TRBJ2-2; 9 nucleotides align to TRBD1. Unmatched junction bases numbered 2, after V lost 6 bases and J lost 3 bases. CDR1 MRHNA and CDR2 SNTAGT come from the germline V gene. The CDR3 length is 14 residues. The CDR3 DNA is TGTGCCAGCAGGACAGGGGGGGACACCGGGGAGCTGTTTTTT. Protein product: CASRTGGDTGELFF.

J is TRBJ1-4 and V is TRBV19; no definite D call. The CDR3 length is 16 residues. CDR1 LNHDA and CDR2 SQIVND come from the germline V gene (reference sequence). Trimming removed 5 bases at V and 8 bases at J, with 21 bases between. The CDR3 bases are TGTGCCAGTAGTGTGGTGGAGGGCCCAAGAAACGAAAAACTGTTTTTT. Protein sequence: CASSVVEGPRNEKLFF.